This TCR beta chain was documented in a study of response to subunit inactivated influenza vaccine. This clonotype was seen a handful of times. The antigen is undetermined. Trimming shortened V by 5 bases and J by 1 base, and 12 bases separated the two germline ends. CDR1 SGHTS and CDR2 YDEGEE come from the germline V gene. CDR3 length equals 14 residues. TCRdb re-called the RT-PCR reads through MiXCR, storing one row per CDR3 protein. The profile covers 700,000 to 900,000 distinct CDR3 sequences, with 21% appearing a single time and 10% to 13% taken by the ten largest. Study results and limitations: T cells newly recruited by each seasonal influenza vaccination are few, the authors suggested.

This receptor was obtained from a man aged 50-60 years who received an inactivated influenza vaccine. J is TRBJ1-2 and V is TRBV5-8; no clear D gene. Sequencing used PBMCs from blood, obtained 5 days after vaccination. The CDR3 sequence is CASRARTFNYGYTF. In nucleotides, the CDR3 is TGTGCCAGCAGGGCCAGAACATTTAACTATGGCTACACCTTC.